Below are 31 T cell receptor beta chains sequenced from a single sample in a study of brain T cells in children with intractable seizures. Profiled with immunoSEQ multiplex PCR; TCRdb holds only in-frame clones, not every one. Altogether 80,000 or so clones are present, about 93% being singletons, with the ten largest covering less than 30%. The specimen was peripheral blood, collected at surgery. These TCRs come from a girl aged 2 to 10 with Rasmussen encephalitis and intractable seizures.

V usage is TRBV18 and J usage is TRBJ2-2, with D possibly being TRBD2 (6 bases). Germline assignment: CDR1 KGHSH and CDR2 LQKENI. The V gene lost 6 bases and the J gene lost 4 bases, with 18 bases spanning the gap. There are 16 residues in the CDR3. The CDR3 is CASSPFTGARTGELFF. The CDR3 DNA sequence: TGTGCCAGCTCCCCTTTTACGGGAGCCCGCACCGGGGAGCTGTTTTTT.

This sequence joins TRBV19 and TRBJ2-5; 11 nucleotides line up with TRBD1. Trimming took 6 bases from V and 2 from J; bases not matched to a gene: 5. CDR3 length equals 15 residues. Germline V gene sequence: CDR1 LNHDA, CDR2 SQIVND (reference sequence). CDR3 sequence (DNA): TGTGCCAGTAGATGGACAGGGGGCTTTCAAGAGACCCAGTACTTC. Translated: CASRWTGGFQETQYF.

The CDR3 reads CASSQDPGQNPNEKLFF. CDR3 in DNA: TGCGCCAGCAGCCAAGATCCAGGGCAGAACCCGAATGAAAAACTGTTTTTT. The chain employs TRBV4-1 and TRBJ1-4, with D maybe TRBD1 (5 bases). This CDR3 has 17 residues. V dropped 0 bases and J dropped 5 bases, with 16 bases sitting between them. Germline V gene lookup returns CDR1 MGHRA and CDR2 YSYEKL.

This chain links TRBV4-1 with TRBJ1-2; 8 positions match TRBD1. Trimming at V came to 1 base and at J to 5 bases, leaving 3 bases not matched to a gene. The CDR3 sequence is 14 residues long. Germline V gene data show CDR1 as MGHRA and CDR2 as YSYEKL. The CDR3 DNA reads as TGCGCCAGCAGCCAAGCGGACAGGGATTATGGCTACACCTTC. Its translation: CASSQADRDYGYTF.

The chain is built from TRBV25-1 and TRBJ2-7; perhaps TRBD1 as D (6 bases). Germline values: CDR1 MGHDK, CDR2 SYGVNS. CDR3 length: 13 residues. Trimming cost V 10 bases and J 0 bases, with 13 bases left between them. CDR3 DNA sequence: TGTGCCACTAACCCAGGGGCCTCCTACGAGCAGTACTTC. It specifies CATNPGASYEQYF.

The chain uses TRBV3-1 (or the pseudogene TRBV3-2) and TRBJ2-1; 9 positions agree with TRBD2. This CDR3 region has 18 residues. V dropped 1 base and J dropped 0; count of bases not matched to a gene: 7. Germline V gene data show CDR1 as LGHDT and CDR2 as YNNKEL (reference sequence). This CDR3 is CASSQGSSGRPSYNEQFF. The CDR3 DNA sequence: TGTGCCAGCAGCCAAGGATCCAGCGGGAGGCCCTCCTACAATGAGCAGTTCTTC.

The V call is TRBV2, the J call TRBJ1-2; 8 bases agree with TRBD1. Germline V lookup: CDR1 SNHLY, CDR2 FYNNEI. CDR3 length equals 16 residues. The junction had 9 bases not matched to a gene; V was cut back by 2 bases and J by 4 bases. The chain's CDR3 is CASSERAAGGSYGYTF. The DNA for the CDR3 is TGTGCCAGCAGTGAACGGGCCGCAGGGGGCAGCTATGGCTACACCTTC.

The J gene is TRBJ1-3, the V gene TRBV27; 10 nucleotides line up with TRBD1. The CDR3 spans 15 residues. J lost 2 bases, V lost 8 bases, and 6 bases had no gene match. The V gene's germline CDR1 is MNHEY and CDR2 SMNVEV (reference sequence). The CDR3 DNA sequence: TGTGCCAGCCGGGACAGGGGTTTCCCTGGAAACACCATATATTTT. It codes for CASRDRGFPGNTIYF.

V is TRBV6-6 and J is TRBJ2-7; no reliable D call. Germline CDR1 is MNHNY and CDR2 is SVGAGI (reference sequence). CDR3 size: 12 residues. The V end lost 6 bases, the J end lost 2 bases, and 8 bases lay between the germline ends. CDR3 DNA: TGTGCCAGCAGGACTGAAGCCTACGAGCAGTACTTC. It encodes CASRTEAYEQYF.

CDR3 sequence (DNA): TGTGCCAGCAGCCAGGTCGGAGCAACTAATGAAAAACTGTTTTTT. It specifies CASSQVGATNEKLFF. The V and J genes are TRBV3-1 (or the pseudogene TRBV3-2) and TRBJ1-4; D not resolved. The CDR3 consists of 15 residues. The V gene's germline CDR1 is LGHDT and CDR2 YNNKEL (reference sequence). V gave up 3 bases and J gave up 0 bases, with 8 bases separating them.

The chain is built from TRBV27 and TRBJ1-6; D call uncertain. The CDR3 covers 15 residues. Trimming took 7 bases from V and 4 from J, leaving 14 bases between them. CDR1 is MNHEY, CDR2 SMNVEV, per germline (reference sequence). The DNA for the CDR3 is TGTGCCAGCACCCCCGACGGAAGATATAATTCACCCCTCCACTTT. Amino acid sequence: CASTPDGRYNSPLHF.

The rearrangement joins TRBV28 to TRBJ2-1, with 7 bases lining up with TRBD2. The V gene's germline CDR1 is MDHEN and CDR2 SYDVKM. This CDR3 spans 13 amino acids. With 4 bases clipped from V and 12 bases from J, the junction kept 9 bases outside the gene matches. The CDR3 reads CASSYGIAGLQFF. The CDR3, as DNA: TGTGCCAGCAGTTACGGGATAGCGGGCCTGCAGTTCTTC.

The J gene is TRBJ2-2, the V gene TRBV27; D unclear. CDR1 and CDR2 from the germline V gene are MNHEY and SMNVEV (reference sequence). CDR3 length equals 11 residues. Trimming pared 10 bases from V and 5 bases from J, leaving 8 bases between. The CDR3 sequence is CATYQTGELFF. Here the CDR3 DNA reads TGTGCCACCTATCAGACCGGGGAGCTGTTTTTT.

This rearrangement joins TRBV19 to TRBJ1-2, with 7 nucleotides matching TRBD1. Germline trimming cut 4 bases from V and 8 bases from J; bases unmatched to any gene: 7. The CDR3 has 13 residues. Per the germline V gene, CDR1 is LNHDA and CDR2 is SQIVND (reference sequence). The CDR3 spells CASSTNRQGGYTF. The CDR3 DNA reads TGTGCCAGTAGTACGAATAGACAGGGAGGCTACACCTTC.

CDR3 in amino acids: CASSFWETQYF. For the CDR3, the DNA is TGTGCCAGCAGTTTTTGGGAGACCCAGTACTTC. The gene calls are TRBV12-3 or TRBV12-4 and TRBJ2-5; D not certain. The CDR3 is made up of 11 amino acids. The V and J ends lost 3 bases and 5 bases respectively, with 4 bases between them.

The DNA for the CDR3 is TGTGCCAGCAGTTCTCAGACAGGGTGGGATACGCAGTATTTT. Protein product: CASSSQTGWDTQYF. The chain couples TRBV27 to TRBJ2-3; 7 bases fit TRBD1. This CDR3 is 14 amino acids long. Germline trimming cut 4 bases from V and 6 bases from J; bases unmatched to any gene: 7. Germline V CDR1 and CDR2: MNHEY, SMNVEV (reference sequence).

This clone was picked up a small number of times. The V call is TRBV27, the J call TRBJ2-3, with TRBD2 matching over 8 bases. CDR1 MNHEY and CDR2 SMNVEV come from the germline V gene (reference sequence). V was pared by 6 bases and J by 4 bases, with 21 bases of the junction left unmatched. The CDR3 totals 19 residues. Here the CDR3 reads CASRRGAGVSGGGADTQYF. The CDR3 coding sequence is TGTGCCAGCAGGCGAGGAGCGGGAGTAAGTGGAGGAGGAGCAGATACGCAGTATTTT.

The chain uses TRBV19 and TRBJ1-6; D is perhaps TRBD1 (5 bases). V lost 11 bases and J lost 7, with 21 bases in between. Germline V CDR1 and CDR2: LNHDA, SQIVND (reference sequence). The CDR3 covers 15 residues. DNA for the CDR3: TGTGCCGGATCTATTGATGGCGGGGGGAATTCACCCCTCCACTTT. Translation gives CAGSIDGGGNSPLHF.

The rearrangement links TRBV30 to TRBJ2-5; D remains ambiguous. V was cut by 2 bases and J by 2 bases, with 9 bases left in between. The length of the CDR3 is 13 residues. The germline CDR1 and CDR2 sequences are GTSNPN and SVGIG (reference sequence). Here the CDR3 DNA reads TGTGCCTGGAGTCCTCGGACGCAAGAGACCCAGTACTTC. It codes for CAWSPRTQETQYF.

By its share, this clone is medium-sized. CDR3 region: CASSPGRGRGYTF. The CDR3 bases are TGTGCCAGCAGCCCGGGGCGGGGACGCGGCTACACCTTC. V and J are TRBV6-5 and TRBJ1-2, with D maybe TRBD1 (5 bases). CDR3 size: 13 residues. Germline CDR1 MNHEY, CDR2 SVGAGI. The germline V and J ends were trimmed by 6 bases and 8 bases, with 16 bases remaining between them.

Comments on this clone: This sample also contains other DNA sequences that code for the same CDR3. V and J are TRBV27 and TRBJ1-2; D is uncertain. The CDR3 length is 14 residues. Trimming left V 6 bases short and J 2 bases short, with 13 bases between. Germline values: CDR1 MNHEY, CDR2 SMNVEV (reference sequence). CDR3 sequence reads: CASSPGRENYGYTF. The CDR3 nucleotides read TGTGCCAGCAGCCCAGGACGGGAGAACTATGGCTACACCTTC.

V and J are TRBV11-2 and TRBJ1-1, with unresolved D. The CDR3 runs to 13 residues. The germline V gene has CDR1 SGHAT and CDR2 FQNNGV. Trimming cost V 1 base and J 0 bases, with 3 bases left between them. CDR3 nucleotides: TGTGCCAGCAGCTTAGTAGTGAACACTGAAGCTTTCTTT. This sequence encodes CASSLVVNTEAFF.

This chain joins TRBV2 and TRBJ2-2, with D perhaps TRBD1 (5 bases). Germline CDR1 reads SNHLY; CDR2 reads FYNNEI. The CDR3 is 14 amino acids. V lost 8 bases and J 1 base, leaving 11 bases between the germline ends. The CDR3: CASGQGRNTGELFF. CDR3 nucleotides: TGTGCCAGCGGTCAGGGAAGGAACACCGGGGAGCTGTTTTTT.

CDR3 sequence (DNA): TGTGCCAGCAGCGTAAAGACAACTAACTATGGCTACACCTTC. This sequence encodes CASSVKTTNYGYTF. V usage is TRBV7-2 and J usage is TRBJ1-2; no clear D gene. The CDR3 is made up of 14 amino acids. The germline gives CDR1 SGHTA, CDR2 FQGNSA. V was trimmed by 5 bases and J by 0 bases, leaving 10 bases between them.

The V and J genes are TRBV29-1 and TRBJ1-1; D possibly corresponds to TRBD1 (5 bases). Trimming shortened V by 3 bases and J by 5 bases, and 7 bases separated the two germline ends. CDR3 length: 11 amino acids. The V gene's germline CDR1 is SQVTM and CDR2 ANQGSEA. CDR3 residues: CSVDRVTEAFF. In DNA form, the CDR3 reads TGCAGCGTTGACAGGGTGACTGAAGCTTTCTTT. The full variable domain, with the rest looked up from reference TRBV29-1 and TRBJ1-1, is SAVISQKPSRDICQRGTSLTIQCQVDSQVTMMFWYRQQPGQSLTLIATANQGSEATYESGFVIDKFPISRPNLTFSTLTVSNMSPEDSSIYLCSVDRVTEAFFGQGTRLTVV.

The CDR3 reads CASSLTGGVGEKLFF. The DNA of the CDR3 is TGCGCCAGCAGCCTTACAGGGGGCGTAGGTGAAAAACTGTTTTTT. The chain combines TRBV5-1 with TRBJ1-4; 9 bases fit TRBD1. From germline, CDR1 is SGHRS and CDR2 YFSETQ. The junction had 8 bases not matched to a gene; V was cut back by 4 bases and J by 7 bases. The length of the CDR3 is 15 residues. The full variable domain, rest sourced from reference TRBV5-1 and TRBJ1-4, is KAGVTQTPRYLIKTRGQQVTLSCSPISGHRSVSWYQQTPGQGLQFLFEYFSETQRNKGNFPGRFSGRQFSNSRSEMNVSTLELGDSALYLCASSLTGGVGEKLFFGSGTQLSVL.

V is TRBV6-1 and J is TRBJ2-1; TRBD1 matches at 9 bases. Germline V gene sequence: CDR1 MNHNS, CDR2 SASEGT. V shed 0 bases, J shed 6 bases, and the junction held 6 bases outside the gene matches. The CDR3 totals 16 residues. CDR3 region: CASSEAGQGKANEQFF. The CDR3, as DNA: TGTGCCAGCAGTGAAGCTGGACAGGGGAAGGCCAATGAGCAGTTCTTC.

CDR3 DNA sequence: TGTGCCAGCAACGGATTCTCCTACGAGCAGTACTTC. Translated: CASNGFSYEQYF. V is TRBV6-5 and J is TRBJ2-7, with D unclear. The V gene lost 7 bases and the J gene lost 0 bases, with 7 bases spanning the gap. The V gene's germline CDR1 is MNHEY and CDR2 SVGAGI. The CDR3 length is 12 residues.

The V gene is TRBV6-5, the J gene TRBJ1-2; D not certain. This CDR3 region has 15 residues. V lost 6 bases to trimming and J lost 0 bases, with 14 bases between them. Germline V gene data show CDR1 as MNHEY and CDR2 as SVGAGI. CDR3: CASRAGFLANYGYTF. Written as DNA, the CDR3 is TGTGCCAGCAGGGCCGGGTTCTTAGCTAACTATGGCTACACCTTC.

The chain links TRBV7-9 to TRBJ2-2, with 7 bases that match TRBD1. Losses at the gene ends were 1 base for V and 7 bases for J; bases not matched to a gene: 3. The CDR3 extends over 14 amino acids. Germline V gene sequence: CDR1 SEHNR, CDR2 FQNEAQ (reference sequence). The chain's CDR3 is CASSLGQGNGELFF. CDR3 DNA sequence: TGTGCCAGCAGCTTAGGACAGGGTAACGGGGAGCTGTTTTTT.

This sequence joins TRBV6-6 and TRBJ1-1, with a weak D call TRBD1 (6 bases). The CDR3 runs 12 residues. Germline assignment: CDR1 MNHNY and CDR2 SVGAGI (reference sequence). The chain's CDR3 is CGCRGAHTEAFF. In DNA form, the CDR3 reads TGTGGATGTCGGGGGGCTCACACTGAAGCTTTCTTT.